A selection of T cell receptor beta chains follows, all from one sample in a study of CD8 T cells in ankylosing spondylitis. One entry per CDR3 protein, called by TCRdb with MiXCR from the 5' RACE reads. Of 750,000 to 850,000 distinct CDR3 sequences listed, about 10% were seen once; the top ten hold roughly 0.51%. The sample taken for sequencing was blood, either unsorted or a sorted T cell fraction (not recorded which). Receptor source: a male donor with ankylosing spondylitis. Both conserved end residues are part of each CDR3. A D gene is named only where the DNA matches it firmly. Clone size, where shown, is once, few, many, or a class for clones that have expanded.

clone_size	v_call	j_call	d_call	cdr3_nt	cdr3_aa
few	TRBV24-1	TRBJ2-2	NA	TGTGCCACCAGCCCAAGTAGCCTTGGCACCGGGGAGCTGTTTTTT	CATSPSSLGTGELFF
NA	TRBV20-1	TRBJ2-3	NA	TGCAGTGCTACAATGCGACCTGGGAAGCGCACAGATACGCAGTATTTT	CSATMRPGKRTDTQYF
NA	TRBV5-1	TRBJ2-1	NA	TGCGCCAGCAGACCTACTCTAACCTACAATGAGCAGTTCTTC	CASRPTLTYNEQFF
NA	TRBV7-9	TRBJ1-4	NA	TGTGCCAGCCACGGGACGGGGAATGAAAAACTGTTTTTT	CASHGTGNEKLFF
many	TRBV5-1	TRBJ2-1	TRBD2	TGCGCCAGCAGCTCACTAGCGGGAGGACTGTACAATGAGCAGTTCTTC	CASSSLAGGLYNEQFF
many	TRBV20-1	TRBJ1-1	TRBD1	TGCAGTGCTAGAGGGATGGACAGGGGAGGCACTGAAGCTTTCTTT	CSARGMDRGGTEAFF
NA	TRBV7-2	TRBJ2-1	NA	TGTGCCAGCAGCCCCTGGGACACCAATGAGCAGTTCTTC	CASSPWDTNEQFF
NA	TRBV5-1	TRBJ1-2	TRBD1	TGCGCCAGCAGCACCACGACAGGGCTCTATGGCTACACCTTC	CASSTTTGLYGYTF
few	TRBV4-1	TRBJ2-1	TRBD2	TGCGCCAGCAGCGAAGCGGGAGCGACCTCCTACAATGAGCAGTTCTTC	CASSEAGATSYNEQFF
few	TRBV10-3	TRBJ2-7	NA	TGTGCCATCAGTGCTTGGGACAATGACTACGAGCAGTACTTC	CAISAWDNDYEQYF
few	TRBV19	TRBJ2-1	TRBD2	TGTGCCAGTAGTTCGCGGACTAGCGGGAGATCTAATGAGCAGTTCTTC	CASSSRTSGRSNEQFF
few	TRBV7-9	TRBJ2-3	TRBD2	TGTGCCAGCAGCCCAAGGCTAGCGGGGGCCTTCACAGATACGCAGTATTTT	CASSPRLAGAFTDTQYF
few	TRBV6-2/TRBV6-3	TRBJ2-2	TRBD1	TGTGCCAGCGCCGGACAGGAACGCGACACCGGGGAGCTGTTTTTT	CASAGQERDTGELFF
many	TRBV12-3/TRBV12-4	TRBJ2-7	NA	TGTGCCAGCAGTCCCTGGGGCCGATGGAATCCCGGGACGAAAGCTGGCGAGCAGTACTTC	CASSPWGRWNPGTKAGEQYF
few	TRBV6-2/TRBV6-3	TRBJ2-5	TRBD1	TGTGCCAGCACAATCGGCGACAGGGACCAAGAGACCCAGTACTTC	CASTIGDRDQETQYF
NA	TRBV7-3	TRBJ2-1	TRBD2	TGTGCCAGCAGCTATCGTGGGGGGGATGAGCAGTTCTTC	CASSYRGGDEQFF
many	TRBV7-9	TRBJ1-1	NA	TGTGCCAGCGGAGCACAGGGGAACACTGAAGCTTTCTTT	CASGAQGNTEAFF
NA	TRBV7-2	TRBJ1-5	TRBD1	TGTGCCAGCAGCTTACCGGGACAGGGGGGAAGGAGCAATCAGCCCCAGCATTTT	CASSLPGQGGRSNQPQHF
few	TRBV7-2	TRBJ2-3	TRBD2	TGTGCCAGCAGCAAAGAACTAGCGGGGGCAGATACGCAGTATTTT	CASSKELAGADTQYF
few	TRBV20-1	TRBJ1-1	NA	TGCAGTGCTAGTTTCATTGGGGGCGACACTGAAGCTTTCTTT	CSASFIGGDTEAFF
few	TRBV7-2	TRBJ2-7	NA	TGTGCCAGCAGCTTGAGGTACGGAGGGAGCTACGAGCAGTACTTC	CASSLRYGGSYEQYF
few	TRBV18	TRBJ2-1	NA	TGTGCCAGCTCTCTCAATGCCAGGTCTGAGCAGTTCTTC	CASSLNARSEQFF
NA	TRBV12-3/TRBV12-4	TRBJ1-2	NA	TGTGCCAGCAGTTCCCGGGAAGGCGGGATCTATGGCTACACCTTC	CASSSREGGIYGYTF
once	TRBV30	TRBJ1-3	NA	TGTGCCTGGGGAGGCTCTGGAAACACCATATATTTT	CAWGGSGNTIYF
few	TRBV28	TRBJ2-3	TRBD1	TGTGCCAGCACCGAGGACAGGGCTAGCACAGATACGCAGTATTTT	CASTEDRASTDTQYF
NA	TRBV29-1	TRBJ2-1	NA	TGCAGCGTTCGCCCAGTTTACAATGAGCAGTTCTTC	CSVRPVYNEQFF
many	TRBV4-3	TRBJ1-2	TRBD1	TGCGCCAGCGCACGGGACAGGGGGAGAGCTGGCTACACCTTC	CASARDRGRAGYTF
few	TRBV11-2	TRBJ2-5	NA	TGTGCCAGCAGCTTAGGAGGGTTCGAAGAGACCCAGTACTTC	CASSLGGFEETQYF
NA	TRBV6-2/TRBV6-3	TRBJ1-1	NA	TGTGCCAGCAGCCGCGGACTAACAGGGAACACTGAAGCTTTCTTT	CASSRGLTGNTEAFF
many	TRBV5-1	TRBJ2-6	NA	TGTGCCAGCAGCCTAGGCGACTCTGGGGCCAACGTCCTGACTTTC	CASSLGDSGANVLTF
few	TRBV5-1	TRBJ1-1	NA	TGCGCCAGCGGCTTGATTCCCGCAGACATCGCTTTCTTT	CASGLIPADIAFF
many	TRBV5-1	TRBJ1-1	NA	TGCGCCAGCAGCTTGAAGGGCAAGGACACTGAAGCTTTCTTT	CASSLKGKDTEAFF
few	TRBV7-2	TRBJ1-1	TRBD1	TGTGCCAGCAGCTTAAATCAGGGGGCGAGCACTGAAGCTTTCTTT	CASSLNQGASTEAFF
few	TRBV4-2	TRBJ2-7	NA	TGTGCCAGCAGCCAAGATTTAGGGGTGGGGTACGAGCAGTACTTC	CASSQDLGVGYEQYF
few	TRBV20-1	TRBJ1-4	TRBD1	TGCAGTGCTACGGACAGGGTTCGAGGTGAAAAACTGTTTTTT	CSATDRVRGEKLFF
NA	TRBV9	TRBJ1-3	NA	TGTGCCAGCAGCGCAAGGGACACTCGGAGCTCTGGAAACACCATATATTTT	CASSARDTRSSGNTIYF
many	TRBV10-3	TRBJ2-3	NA	TGTGCCATCAGTGAAGGGACGACTGGTACGCAGTATTTT	CAISEGTTGTQYF
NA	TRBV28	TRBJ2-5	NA	TGTGCCAGCAGTTTAGCAGGAAGCGTAATCTCCCAGTACTTC	CASSLAGSVISQYF
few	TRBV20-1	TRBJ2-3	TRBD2	TGCAGTGCGCCCAGGACTAGCGGGAGATCCACAGATACGCAGTATTTT	CSAPRTSGRSTDTQYF
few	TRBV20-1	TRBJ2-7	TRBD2	TGCAGTGCTAGAGATCCCGGGGCGGGAGGTCTTTACGAGCAGTACTTC	CSARDPGAGGLYEQYF
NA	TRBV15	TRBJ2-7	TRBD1	TGTGCCACCAGCAGGGGGGACAGGACTTCCTACGAGCAGTACTTC	CATSRGDRTSYEQYF
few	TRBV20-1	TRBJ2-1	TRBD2	TGCTGTGCTAAACCCCGACTAGCGGGCTACCCTTACAATGAGCAGTTCTTC	CCAKPRLAGYPYNEQFF
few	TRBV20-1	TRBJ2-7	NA	TGCAGTGCTAGACACTCCACTGTACTCGACGAGCAGTACTTC	CSARHSTVLDEQYF
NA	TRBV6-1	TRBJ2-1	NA	TGTGCCAGCAGTATACAGGGAGGTGAGCAGTTCTTC	CASSIQGGEQFF
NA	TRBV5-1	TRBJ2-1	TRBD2	TGCGCCAGCAGCTTTCTAGCGGGGGCCTCCTACAATGAGCAGTTCTTC	CASSFLAGASYNEQFF
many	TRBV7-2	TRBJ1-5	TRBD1	TGTGCCAGCAGCTTAAGACAGGGCGCCGGTCAGCCCCAGCATTTT	CASSLRQGAGQPQHF
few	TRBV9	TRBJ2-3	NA	TGTGCCAGCAGCGCTGAAGGGGGTTCGAGCACAGATACGCAGTATTTT	CASSAEGGSSTDTQYF
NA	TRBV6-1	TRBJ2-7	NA	TGTGCCAGCACCTCACATGCAACCTACGAGCAGTACTTC	CASTSHATYEQYF
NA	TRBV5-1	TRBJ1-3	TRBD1	TGCGCCAGCAGCTTGACAGGGGCCTCTGGAAACACCATATATTTT	CASSLTGASGNTIYF
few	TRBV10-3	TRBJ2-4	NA	TGTGCCATCAGTGACAGGGACATTCAGTACTTC	CAISDRDIQYF